These T cell receptor beta chains were read from a single sample in a study of blood T cells in healthy people across ages. TCRdb passed the 5' RACE reads through MiXCR, listing each CDR3 protein once. The top ten hold over 3.5% of the sample, which has 1,500,000 or so distinct CDR3 sequences, approximately 39% seen once. Material: blood. These receptors were obtained from a woman under 30 in good health. CDR3s include the opening cysteine and the closing phenylalanine or tryptophan. Fields, in order: clone size, J gene, D gene, V gene, CDR3 DNA, CDR3 protein. The D gene is left open where the match is weak. Clone size is stated in some rows and not others, as once, few, many or a class when expanded.

abundance: -
j_gene: TRBJ1-2
d_gene: TRBD1
v_gene: TRBV6-1
CDR3nt: TGTGCCAGCAGTGTCCTAGTGGGACAGCCTGTGACTGGCTACACCTTC
CDR3aa: CASSVLVGQPVTGYTF

abundance: few
j_gene: TRBJ2-4
d_gene: -
v_gene: TRBV27
CDR3nt: TGTGCCAGCAGTAACAAAAACATTCAGTACTTC
CDR3aa: CASSNKNIQYF

abundance: -
j_gene: TRBJ2-6
d_gene: -
v_gene: TRBV7-2
CDR3nt: TGTGCCAGCAGCTTGTACAGGGTTTACGGGGCCAACGTCCCGACTTTC
CDR3aa: CASSLYRVYGANVPTF

abundance: -
j_gene: TRBJ2-1
d_gene: TRBD2
v_gene: TRBV28
CDR3nt: TGTGCCAGCAGTCCCCGAGGTAGCGGGAGGTACAATGAGCAGTTCTTC
CDR3aa: CASSPRGSGRYNEQFF

abundance: -
j_gene: TRBJ1-2
d_gene: TRBD1
v_gene: TRBV27
CDR3nt: TGTGCCAGCGGAAGGGAGGGGGCGGACTATGGCTACACCTTC
CDR3aa: CASGREGADYGYTF

abundance: -
j_gene: TRBJ1-4
d_gene: -
v_gene: TRBV4-3
CDR3nt: TGCGCCAGCAGCCACACTCACGACAAGGATGAAAAACTGTTTTTT
CDR3aa: CASSHTHDKDEKLFF

abundance: few
j_gene: TRBJ2-7
d_gene: TRBD1
v_gene: TRBV7-9
CDR3nt: TGTGCCAGCAGCTTAGAAGGACAGGGGAAATACGAGCAGTACTTC
CDR3aa: CASSLEGQGKYEQYF

abundance: -
j_gene: TRBJ1-2
d_gene: -
v_gene: TRBV6-6
CDR3nt: TGTGCCAGCAGTCGTGGACAGAACGGTGGCTACACCTTC
CDR3aa: CASSRGQNGGYTF

abundance: few
j_gene: TRBJ1-2
d_gene: -
v_gene: TRBV5-1
CDR3nt: TGCGCCAGCAGCTTGGCGTGGACCCCAGGCTACACCTTC
CDR3aa: CASSLAWTPGYTF

abundance: -
j_gene: TRBJ2-1
d_gene: TRBD2
v_gene: TRBV5-1
CDR3nt: TGCGCCAGCACGGGCGGGAGGGCCTCGGATGAGCAGTTCTTC
CDR3aa: CASTGGRASDEQFF

abundance: -
j_gene: TRBJ2-7
d_gene: TRBD1
v_gene: TRBV28
CDR3nt: TGTGCCAGCAGTGTCACCTCCGGGACAGGGGGGTACGAGCAGTACTTC
CDR3aa: CASSVTSGTGGYEQYF

abundance: many
j_gene: TRBJ1-1
d_gene: TRBD1
v_gene: TRBV27
CDR3nt: TGTGCCAGCAGACGGACAGGGAACACTGAAGCTTTCTTT
CDR3aa: CASRRTGNTEAFF

abundance: -
j_gene: TRBJ1-1
d_gene: -
v_gene: TRBV20-1
CDR3nt: TGCAGTGATAGGGGTGGGAGGGGCCAGAACACTGAAGCTTTCTTT
CDR3aa: CSDRGGRGQNTEAFF

abundance: -
j_gene: TRBJ2-7
d_gene: -
v_gene: TRBV10-3
CDR3nt: TGTGCCATCAGTGCCCGGGACACAGCCTACGAGCAGTACTTC
CDR3aa: CAISARDTAYEQYF

abundance: -
j_gene: TRBJ1-6
d_gene: -
v_gene: TRBV3-1
CDR3nt: TGTGCCAGCAGCCAGGGGACACATATCTATAATTCACCCCTCCACTTT
CDR3aa: CASSQGTHIYNSPLHF

abundance: -
j_gene: TRBJ2-6
d_gene: -
v_gene: TRBV20-1
CDR3nt: TGCAGTGCTAAGGTGAAGCACGGGGCCAACGTCCTGACTTTC
CDR3aa: CSAKVKHGANVLTF

abundance: few
j_gene: TRBJ2-5
d_gene: -
v_gene: TRBV28
CDR3nt: TGTGCCAGCAGTCTAAACGGTCGGCCAGGGTACTTC
CDR3aa: CASSLNGRPGYF

abundance: few
j_gene: TRBJ1-5
d_gene: -
v_gene: TRBV28
CDR3nt: TGTGCCAGCAGTTGGCGACAACGCAATCAGCCCCAGCATTTT
CDR3aa: CASSWRQRNQPQHF

abundance: -
j_gene: TRBJ2-6
d_gene: -
v_gene: TRBV28
CDR3nt: TGTGCCAGCAGATCCGGAGGGCCCTCTGGGGCCAACGTCCTGACTTTC
CDR3aa: CASRSGGPSGANVLTF

abundance: -
j_gene: TRBJ2-5
d_gene: -
v_gene: TRBV29-1
CDR3nt: TGCAGCGTTGGAGCAGACCCCTCAACAAGAGGGACCCAGTACTTC
CDR3aa: CSVGADPSTRGTQYF

abundance: -
j_gene: TRBJ1-5
d_gene: -
v_gene: TRBV27
CDR3nt: TGTGCCAGCAGTCTATATGGGTATTGCAATCAGCCCCAGCATTTT
CDR3aa: CASSLYGYCNQPQHF